The text below deals with one TCR beta chain. What it binds is not known. CDR1 is SGHTS, CDR2 YDEGEE, per germline. CDR3 length equals 17 residues. V lost 5 bases, J lost 5 bases, and 10 bases stayed unmatched. This sample is drawn from a study of shared clonotypes between healthy human individuals. Whole-study findings and limits: Collection of samples was limited to blood; tissue repertoires likely differ.

TCRdb's copy holds only in-frame clones and misses some; the assay was immunoSEQ multiplex PCR. The data contain millions of clones, 85% to 95% of them singletons. The sample was naive CD4+ T cells sorted from blood. Described subset: CD45RA+ positively selected. The chain uses TRBV5-8 and TRBJ2-2, with 12 bases aligning to TRBD2. This sequence originates from a man between 18 and 35 years old in good health. Here the CDR3 reads CASRSTSGSLWTGELFF. In DNA form, the CDR3 reads TGTGCCAGCAGGTCGACTAGCGGGAGTCTCTGGACCGGGGAGCTGTTTTTT.